This T cell receptor beta chain was recorded in a study of OX40 agonist ivuxolimab in advanced cancers. At the level of the study: Anti-PD-1, anti-PD-L1 or anti-CTLA-4 therapy given earlier was allowed, and 40% had some.

Here immunoSEQ multiplex PCR was the method, and the copy in TCRdb shows in-frame clones only, minus some. The sample comprises 40,000 to 45,000 clones, roughly 78% of which are singletons, and over 3.5% rests with the top ten. In germline, CDR1 is SGHTS, CDR2 YDEGEE. This CDR3 comprises 14 residues. J gave up 7 bases and V 2 bases, and 5 bases lay outside the gene matches. Samples of blood were obtained at baseline, on cycle 4 day 1, and on cycle 7 day 1. Study outcomes and limitations: Clonal expansion from baseline to week 6 occurred in both CD4+ and CD8+ T cells. Determination of antigen specificity was not performed for the expanded peripheral T cells.

This clone has only one observation. As yet, its antigen is unknown. The V call is TRBV5-8, the J call TRBJ1-2, with 10 positions matching TRBD1. Material: CD4+ or CD8+ T cells sorted from blood, obtained in a trial of the OX40 agonist ivuxolimab. The clonotype originates from an adult with an advanced solid tumor such as melanoma, head and neck, liver or kidney cancer. CDR3 residues: CASSFGQGDGGYTF. CDR3 DNA: TGTGCCAGCAGCTTTGGACAGGGGGATGGTGGCTACACCTTC. Full variable domain (outside the CDR3, taken from reference TRBV5-8 and TRBJ1-2): EAGVTQSPTHLIKTRGQQATLRCSPISGHTSVYWYQQALGLGLQFLLWYDEGEERNRGNFPPRFSGRQFPNYSSELNVNALELEDSALYLCASSFGQGDGGYTFGSGTRLTVV.